This entry lists 31 T cell receptor beta chains sequenced from one sample in a study of cytomegalovirus exposure and HLA in healthy donors. PCR used 60 Vbeta primers and 13 Jbeta primers. Sequencing used immunoSEQ multiplex PCR; TCRdb keeps in-frame clones, though not all of them. The profile shows 160,000 or so clones, more than 70% of them singletons. Sequencing was performed on PBMCs. These receptors came from a man under 40 in good health and CMV-seronegative.

The genes are TRBV5-1 and TRBJ1-1; TRBD1 aligns across 8 bases. CDR1 and CDR2 (germline): SGHRS, YFSETQ. The V segment lost 4 bases and the J segment 3 bases; nucleotides outside the gene matches: 8. There are 15 residues in the CDR3. The CDR3, as DNA: TGCGCCAGCAGCCCTCAGGGGGCCGGGTACACTGAAGCTTTCTTT. It is translated as CASSPQGAGYTEAFF.

The chain recombines TRBV5-1 with TRBJ2-7, with 8 nucleotides matching TRBD2. Trimming at V came to 2 bases and at J to 3 bases, leaving 10 bases not matched to a gene. Looked up from germline, CDR1 is SGHRS and CDR2 is YFSETQ. The CDR3 loop spans 16 amino acids. Here the CDR3 reads CASSLQRGSHHYEQYF. The CDR3 DNA reads TGCGCCAGCAGCTTACAGCGGGGGAGCCACCACTACGAGCAGTACTTC.

This chain uses TRBV19 with TRBJ1-5; 7 positions agree with TRBD1. This CDR3 is 14 amino acids long. V dropped 2 bases and J dropped 10; count of bases not matched to a gene: 8. In germline, CDR1 is LNHDA, CDR2 SQIVND (reference sequence). The CDR3 DNA reads TGTGCCAGTAGTATATATTCCAGGGGGAGACCCCAGCATTTT. Translated, it gives CASSIYSRGRPQHF.

The rearrangement links TRBV30 to TRBJ2-5, with TRBD2 identical over 9 bases. Per the germline V gene, CDR1 is GTSNPN and CDR2 is SVGIG (reference sequence). The CDR3 is 15 residues long. The junction had 7 bases not matched to a gene; V was cut back by 0 bases and J by 5 bases. For the CDR3, the DNA is TGTGCCTGGAGTGTCGTTGGCGGGGGGGCGGAGACCCAGTACTTC. Translation: CAWSVVGGGAETQYF.

The chain uses TRBV5-1 and TRBJ1-4; D is unclear. This CDR3 contains 13 residues. From germline, CDR1 is SGHRS and CDR2 YFSETQ. Deletions cut 1 base from V and 5 bases from J, with 6 bases between. The CDR3 spells CASSLSGNEKLFF. For the CDR3, the DNA is TGCGCCAGCAGCTTGTCCGGGAATGAAAAACTGTTTTTT.

The V and J genes are TRBV6-5 and TRBJ1-1; weak D call: TRBD1 (5 bases). There are 15 residues in the CDR3. Trimming removed 5 bases at V and 2 bases at J, with 15 bases between. Germline lookup yields CDR1 MNHEY and CDR2 SVGAGI. The CDR3 loop is CASSRPADRNTEAFF. The DNA for the CDR3 is TGTGCCAGCAGTCGGCCCGCCGACAGAAACACTGAAGCTTTCTTT.

The chain links TRBV5-1 to TRBJ2-3, with a tentative D call TRBD2 (6 bases). This CDR3 is built from 15 residues. Trimming removed 3 bases from V and 0 bases from J, with 11 bases in between. Germline CDR1 is SGHRS and CDR2 is YFSETQ. CDR3 residues: CASSSTRQSTDTQYF. For the CDR3, the DNA is TGCGCCAGCAGCTCGACTAGGCAAAGCACAGATACGCAGTATTTT.

This clone is a singleton in its sample. The gene calls are TRBV5-6 and TRBJ2-1, with unresolved D. Trimming took off 4 bases at V and 4 bases at J, with 12 bases between the two ends. The germline CDR1 and CDR2 sequences are SGHDT and YYEEEE. This CDR3 is 14 amino acids long. Here the CDR3 reads CASSTQTRYNEQFF. The DNA of the CDR3 is TGTGCCAGCAGCACTCAGACACGTTACAATGAGCAGTTCTTC.

The genes are TRBV4-3 and TRBJ2-5; a possible D gene is TRBD1 (6 bases). In germline, CDR1 is LGHNA, CDR2 YSLEER. This CDR3 contains 14 residues. Trimming took 4 bases from V and 0 from J, leaving 9 bases between them. For the CDR3, the DNA is TGCGCCAGCAGCCCCGGGACACACCAAGAGACCCAGTACTTC. This gives the protein CASSPGTHQETQYF.

This rearrangement joins TRBV19 to TRBJ2-1, with D possibly TRBD2 on 6 matching bases. The CDR3 has 15 residues. The germline gives CDR1 LNHDA, CDR2 SQIVND (reference sequence). With 3 bases removed from V and 1 base from J, the gap between germline ends came to 10 bases. The CDR3 DNA is TGTGCCAGTAGTATTGGGGGGAGATCCTACAATGAGCAGTTCTTC. Translated: CASSIGGRSYNEQFF.

The chain is built from TRBV5-1 and TRBJ2-7; D possibly corresponds to TRBD1 (6 bases). The CDR3 runs 15 residues. Germline CDR1 is SGHRS and CDR2 is YFSETQ. Trimming shortened V by 0 bases and J by 3 bases, and 13 bases separated the two germline ends. The CDR3 bases are TGCGCCAGCAGCTTGGTCCCCGGACAGAGCTACGAGCAGTACTTC. Its translation is CASSLVPGQSYEQYF.

V is TRBV7-3 and J is TRBJ2-1, with 8 bases identical to TRBD2. After removal of 1 base from V and 0 bases from J, the junction contained 14 bases not matched to a gene. The CDR3 loop spans 20 amino acids. The germline V gene encodes CDR1 SGHTA and CDR2 FQGTGA. CDR3 region: CASSLRSFGSSGYSYNEQFF. CDR3 DNA sequence: TGTGCCAGCAGCTTAAGGTCGTTCGGGTCTAGCGGGTACTCCTACAATGAGCAGTTCTTC. The entire variable domain, with the rest obtained from reference TRBV7-3 and TRBJ2-1, is as follows: GAGVSQTPSNKVTEKGKYVELRCDPISGHTALYWYRQSLGQGPEFLIYFQGTGAADDSGLPNDRFFAVRPEGSVSTLKIQRTERGDSAVYLCASSLRSFGSSGYSYNEQFFGPGTRLTVL.

The chain employs TRBV7-2 and TRBJ2-5; maybe TRBD2 (5 bases). The V and J ends lost 2 bases and 5 bases respectively, with 12 bases between them. The CDR3 covers 14 residues. The V gene's germline CDR1 is SGHTA and CDR2 FQGNSA. The CDR3 is CASSLYGPGETQYF. CDR3 DNA: TGTGCCAGCAGCTTATACGGTCCGGGGGAGACCCAGTACTTC.

This clone has only a few counts. The chain couples TRBV18 to TRBJ1-1; 9 positions agree with TRBD1. The CDR3 is made up of 13 amino acids. V lost 4 bases to trimming and J lost 12 bases; unmatched junction nucleotides: 9. Germline CDR1 reads KGHSH; CDR2 reads LQKENI. The CDR3 region is CASSQKTGGPSFF. The DNA of the CDR3 is TGTGCCAGCTCACAAAAGACAGGGGGACCATCTTTCTTT.

V and J are TRBV28 and TRBJ2-5, with 11 bases aligning to TRBD2. From germline, CDR1 is MDHEN and CDR2 SYDVKM. The ends lost 2 bases at V and 4 bases at J; junction bases unmatched: 6. This CDR3 is 16 amino acids long. The CDR3 coding sequence is TGTGCCAGCAGTTTAGTAGCGGGAGGGCCGGGAGAGACCCAGTACTTC. Translating it yields CASSLVAGGPGETQYF.

This chain joins TRBV4-1 and TRBJ1-1, with TRBD1 as a possible D gene (5 bases). The ends were cut back, 7 bases at V and 7 bases at J, with 22 bases in the middle. CDR1 MGHRA and CDR2 YSYEKL come from the germline V gene. CDR3 size: 15 residues. The CDR3 spells CASTLRGEGFSEAFF. In DNA form, the CDR3 reads TGCGCCAGCACCCTCAGAGGGGAGGGGTTCAGTGAAGCTTTCTTT.

The CDR3 DNA sequence: TGCAGCGTTGTCGAGCGTGGCACCGGGGAGCTGTTTTTT. It yields the protein CSVVERGTGELFF. J is TRBJ2-2 and V is TRBV29-1; no clear D. CDR1 SQVTM and CDR2 ANQGSEA come from the germline V gene. Deletions cut 4 bases from V and 4 bases from J, with 10 bases between. The CDR3 sequence is 13 residues long.

The rearrangement links TRBV4-2 to TRBJ2-1; D may be TRBD2 (5 bases). V was pared by 1 base and J by 0 bases, with 16 bases between. From germline, CDR1 is LGHNA and CDR2 YNFKEQ. CDR3 length equals 18 residues. The DNA of the CDR3 is TGTGCCAGCAGCCAAGCCCCAGCGGTAGTTAGCTCCTACAATGAGCAGTTCTTC. Translated, it gives CASSQAPAVVSSYNEQFF.

The sample holds one count of this clone. The V call is TRBV12-2, the J call TRBJ1-2; the D call of TRBD1 is as the table states it, not checked on the DNA. TRBV12-2 is a pseudogene. The CDR3 is made up of 15 amino acids. CDR3: CASRFHPPTEYGYTF. In nucleotides, the CDR3 is TGTGCAAGTCGCTTCCACCCACCGACAGAGTATGGCTACACCTTC.

The gene calls are TRBV7-2 and TRBJ1-3; weak D call: TRBD1 (5 bases). The CDR3 is 15 residues long. The germline V and J ends were trimmed by 3 bases and 0 bases, with 9 bases remaining between them. The germline gives CDR1 SGHTA, CDR2 FQGNSA. The CDR3 region has the DNA TGTGCCAGCAGCTTCGACAGCCGCTCTGGAAACACCATATATTTT. It is translated as CASSFDSRSGNTIYF.

This CDR3 reads CASSDFGQGYEQYF. For the CDR3, the DNA is TGTGCCAGCAGTGACTTCGGACAGGGCTACGAGCAGTACTTC. The J gene is TRBJ2-7, the V gene TRBV2; 8 positions match TRBD1. Germline lookup yields CDR1 SNHLY and CDR2 FYNNEI. The CDR3 is made up of 14 amino acids. Trimming took 3 bases from V and 3 from J; bases not matched to a gene: 4.

This chain connects TRBV7-7 to TRBJ2-5; 8 nucleotides line up with TRBD2. The CDR3 is 13 residues long. After removal of 3 bases from V and 7 bases from J, the junction contained 4 bases not matched to a gene. Germline CDR1 is SSHAT and CDR2 is FNYEAQ (reference sequence). In DNA, the CDR3 is TGTGCCAGCAGCTTCCGGGGGGGGGTGACCCAGTACTTC. Amino acids: CASSFRGGVTQYF.

The J gene is TRBJ2-7, the V gene TRBV7-2; D may be TRBD2 (7 bases). Germline CDR1 and CDR2: SGHTA and FQGNSA. The CDR3 is 15 amino acids. The V gene lost 1 base and the J gene lost 2 bases, with 12 bases spanning the gap. The CDR3 coding sequence is TGTGCCAGCAGCTTAGAGGGGGGGGCCCCCTACGAGCAGTACTTC. This sequence encodes CASSLEGGAPYEQYF.

This chain uses TRBV5-4 with TRBJ1-4; weak D call: TRBD1 (6 bases). Germline CDR1 SGHNT, CDR2 YYREEE (reference sequence). V was cut by 4 bases and J by 0 bases, with 19 bases left in between. CDR3 length equals 18 residues. DNA for the CDR3: TGTGCCAGCAGCCAAGCGACGGGGGGGCGGTCAACTAATGAAAAACTGTTTTTT. Amino acids: CASSQATGGRSTNEKLFF.

This clone was picked up one time. V and J are TRBV25-1 and TRBJ1-2; D remains unclear. The ends were cut back, 2 bases at V and 8 bases at J, with 12 bases in the middle. Germline loops: CDR1 MGHDK, CDR2 SYGVNS. The CDR3 loop spans 13 amino acids. The DNA of the CDR3 is TGTGCCAGCAGTGAAAGCCGGACGGGGGGCTACACCTTC. This translates into CASSESRTGGYTF.

V usage is TRBV11-2 and J usage is TRBJ2-2, with TRBD1 matching over 7 bases. CDR3 length equals 16 residues. The germline V gene encodes CDR1 SGHAT and CDR2 FQNNGV. V lost 1 base and J lost 0; bases outside the gene matches: 2. As DNA, the CDR3 is TGTGCCAGCAGCTTAGTAGGGACAGCGAACACCGGGGAGCTGTTTTTT. Translation gives CASSLVGTANTGELFF.

The chain links TRBV6-5 to TRBJ1-2, with a tentative D call TRBD1 (5 bases). CDR3 size: 14 residues. Germline CDR1 and CDR2: MNHEY and SVGAGI. Trimming stripped 6 bases from V and 4 bases from J, with 15 bases between. The CDR3, as DNA: TGTGCCAGCAGCCCCGGGGGGTCGGTCTATGGCTACACCTTC. This translates into CASSPGGSVYGYTF.

The V and J genes are TRBV7-9 and TRBJ1-4, with D uncertain. CDR3 length: 12 amino acids. V was clipped by 6 bases and J by 7 bases, with 9 bases between them. Germline CDR1 SEHNR, CDR2 FQNEAQ (reference sequence). The CDR3 DNA reads as TGTGCCAGCAGGGGCGCGGGTGAAAAACTGTTTTTT. Translation: CASRGAGEKLFF.

In its sample, this clone was seen a few times. This chain links TRBV2 with TRBJ1-2; D remains ambiguous. This CDR3 is 11 amino acids long. V gave up 7 bases and J gave up 3 bases, with 6 bases separating them. Per the germline V gene, CDR1 is SNHLY and CDR2 is FYNNEI. This CDR3 is CASTYYYGYTF. DNA of the CDR3: TGTGCCAGCACCTATTACTATGGCTACACCTTC.

On this clone: The junction and the germline gene differ at one end; a read error may be behind it. CDR3 sequence: CASSLDTYTEAFF. The DNA of the CDR3 is TGTGCTAGCAGCCTCGACACTTACACTGAAGCTTTCTTT. This chain joins TRBV7-7 and TRBJ1-1; D unresolved. The germline V gene has CDR1 SSHAT and CDR2 FNYEAQ (reference sequence). The CDR3 is 13 residues long. Looking up the rest from reference TRBV7-7 and TRBJ1-1 gives the full variable domain: GAGVSQSPRYKVTKRGQDVTLRCDPISSHATLYWYQQALGQGPEFLTYFNYEAQPDKSGLPSDRFSAERPEGSISTLTIQRTEQRDSAMYRCASSLDTYTEAFFGQGTRLTVV.

The chain couples TRBV19 to TRBJ2-5; 10 nucleotides align to TRBD1. The V and J ends lost 5 bases and 5 bases, in that order; junction bases with no gene match: 5. The CDR3 sequence is 14 residues long. Germline V gives CDR1 LNHDA, CDR2 SQIVND (reference sequence). The CDR3 region is CASSETGGRETQYF. CDR3 DNA sequence: TGTGCCAGTAGTGAGACAGGGGGCAGGGAGACCCAGTACTTC.